Each of the 32 T cell receptor beta chains below was sequenced from the same sample in a study of cytomegalovirus exposure and HLA in healthy donors. The assay was immunoSEQ multiplex PCR, and TCRdb's table has in-frame clones only and misses some. The table lists more than 250,000 clones, approximately 86% of them singletons. Sequences were obtained from PBMCs. These receptors were obtained from a woman aged 30 to 39 in good health and CMV-seropositive.

This clone was seen more than once but under ten times. The chain links TRBV19 to TRBJ1-2; TRBD1 matches at 7 bases. The length of the CDR3 is 15 residues. V lost 1 base, J lost 8 bases, and 10 bases stayed unmatched. Germline V gives CDR1 LNHDA, CDR2 SQIVND (reference sequence). The CDR3 sequence is CASSIGYSQGHGYTF. CDR3 coding DNA: TGTGCCAGTAGTATAGGATACTCACAGGGGCACGGCTACACCTTC.

The rearrangement joins TRBV20-1 to TRBJ1-1; D uncertain. V was cut by 3 bases and J by 4 bases, with 6 bases left in between. The germline V gene encodes CDR1 DFQATT and CDR2 SNEGSKA (reference sequence). The CDR3 extends over 11 amino acids. The CDR3 spells CSASGSTEAFF. CDR3 nucleotide sequence: TGCAGTGCTAGTGGCAGCACTGAAGCTTTCTTT.

This chain uses TRBV28 with TRBJ2-1; D is uncertain. Trimming took 5 bases from V and 8 from J, leaving 10 bases between them. Germline CDR1 and CDR2: MDHEN and SYDVKM. The CDR3 is 12 residues long. The CDR3 loop is CASSPGSHEQFF. CDR3 DNA sequence: TGTGCCAGCAGTCCTGGTAGCCATGAGCAGTTCTTC.

The chain carries TRBV19 and TRBJ2-1; 11 nucleotides align to TRBD2. Germline V CDR1 and CDR2: LNHDA, SQIVND (reference sequence). The junction had 5 bases not matched to a gene; V was cut back by 3 bases and J by 7 bases. The length of the CDR3 is 15 residues. Here the CDR3 reads CASSILAGGVNEQFF. CDR3 bases: TGTGCCAGTAGTATTCTAGCGGGGGGTGTAAATGAGCAGTTCTTC.

The V and J genes are TRBV27 and TRBJ2-7, with 10 bases aligning to TRBD1. There are 14 residues in the CDR3. Per the germline V gene, CDR1 is MNHEY and CDR2 is SMNVEV (reference sequence). With V trimmed by 5 bases and J by 7 bases, 8 bases remained unmatched. The CDR3 DNA is TGTGCCAGCAGTGACCTCGGGACAGGGGTTGAGCAGTACTTC. The encoded protein is CASSDLGTGVEQYF.

The J gene is TRBJ2-7, the V gene TRBV27; 10 nucleotides line up with TRBD2. CDR3 size: 16 residues. The V gene end was trimmed by 5 bases and the J gene end by 2 bases; junction bases not matched to a gene: 9. The germline V gene has CDR1 MNHEY and CDR2 SMNVEV (reference sequence). CDR3 coding DNA: TGTGCCAGCAGTGGGATAGCGGGACTAGCGACCTACGAGCAGTACTTC. Protein: CASSGIAGLATYEQYF.

This clone was seen more than once but under ten times. V is TRBV19 and J is TRBJ2-7; D possibly corresponds to TRBD2 (5 bases). V gave up 3 bases and J gave up 5 bases, with 8 bases separating them. The CDR3 loop spans 12 amino acids. Germline V lookup: CDR1 LNHDA, CDR2 SQIVND (reference sequence). CDR3 nucleotide sequence: TGTGCCAGTAGTATCGGACTTAACGAGCAGTACTTC. Amino acids: CASSIGLNEQYF.

The table lists this clone with a count of one. The gene calls are TRBV11-2 and TRBJ2-5; D possibly corresponds to TRBD1 (6 bases). V was clipped by 2 bases and J by 2 bases, with 12 bases between them. The CDR3 extends over 15 amino acids. Germline CDR1 is SGHAT and CDR2 is FQNNGV. CDR3 DNA: TGTGCCAGCAGCTTAAGGCAGGGGCAACAAGAGACCCAGTACTTC. It encodes CASSLRQGQQETQYF.

The rearrangement joins TRBV27 to TRBJ2-1; TRBD2 aligns across 8 bases. This CDR3 is 20 amino acids long. After removal of 5 bases from V and 6 bases from J, the junction contained 24 bases not matched to a gene. Germline loops: CDR1 MNHEY, CDR2 SMNVEV (reference sequence). The CDR3 loop is CASSPPGQREPLLRINEQFF. For the CDR3, the DNA is TGTGCCAGCAGTCCCCCGGGCCAGCGGGAGCCCCTCCTTAGGATCAATGAGCAGTTCTTC.

CDR3 region: CASSPPPMNTEAFF. CDR3 bases: TGTGCCAGCTCACCACCCCCCATGAACACTGAAGCTTTCTTT. V usage is TRBV18 and J usage is TRBJ1-1; D not certain. The CDR3 extends over 14 amino acids. The V gene lost 0 bases and the J gene lost 0 bases, with 5 bases spanning the gap. Germline V CDR1 and CDR2: KGHSH, LQKENI.

This clone showed up just once. The rearrangement uses TRBV6-5 and TRBJ2-3; D call uncertain. The CDR3 is made up of 15 amino acids. CDR1 is MNHEY and CDR2 is SVGAGI in the germline V gene. Deletions cut 2 bases from V and 2 bases from J, with 11 bases between. CDR3 residues: CASSYRLPDTDTQYF. DNA of the CDR3: TGTGCCAGCAGTTACCGGCTACCTGACACAGATACGCAGTATTTT.

J is TRBJ2-1 and V is TRBV4-3; D is possibly TRBD1 (6 bases). The germline V gene has CDR1 LGHNA and CDR2 YSLEER. The length of the CDR3 is 13 residues. V was clipped by 5 bases and J by 8 bases, with 13 bases between them. The chain's CDR3 is CASSYQGWDEQFF. The DNA for the CDR3 is TGCGCCAGCAGCTATCAGGGGTGGGATGAGCAGTTCTTC.

In its sample, this clone was seen once. The genes are TRBV9 and TRBJ2-7, with 10 bases fitting TRBD1. The CDR3 totals 16 residues. J lost 5 bases, V lost 3 bases, and 11 bases had no gene match. CDR1 is SGDLS and CDR2 is YYNGEE in the germline V gene. CDR3 in amino acids: CASSANTGTGEHEQYF. DNA for the CDR3: TGTGCCAGCAGCGCCAATACCGGGACAGGGGAACACGAGCAGTACTTC.

This chain joins TRBV5-1 and TRBJ2-7; D unresolved. The CDR3 runs 15 residues. The ends were cut back, 0 bases at V and 3 bases at J, with 13 bases in the middle. The V gene's germline CDR1 is SGHRS and CDR2 YFSETQ. The CDR3 nucleotides are TGCGCCAGCAGCTTGGATGCCCCTCTCTTCTACGAGCAGTACTTC. This encodes CASSLDAPLFYEQYF.

This clone came up once. The V gene is TRBV28, the J gene TRBJ2-7; 9 positions match TRBD2. With 6 bases clipped from V and 7 bases from J, the junction kept 10 bases outside the gene matches. The germline V gene has CDR1 MDHEN and CDR2 SYDVKM. This CDR3 has 14 amino acids. The CDR3 nucleotides read TGTGCCAGCAGCCCATTCGGGCGGGGGGGGGAGCAGTACTTC. Protein sequence: CASSPFGRGGEQYF.

V gene TRBV7-9 combines with J gene TRBJ2-5, with TRBD2 matching 7 bases. V was clipped by 5 bases and J by 3 bases; unmatched bases: 3. Germline-derived CDR1 and CDR2 are SEHNR and FQNEAQ (reference sequence). The CDR3 length is 13 residues. The CDR3 region has the DNA TGTGCCAGCAGCCTCCGGGGGGAAGAGACCCAGTACTTC. This gives the protein CASSLRGEETQYF.

The chain links TRBV19 to TRBJ2-7; D is perhaps TRBD2 (6 bases). CDR3 length equals 16 residues. Germline values: CDR1 LNHDA, CDR2 SQIVND (reference sequence). The V end was cut by 4 bases, the J end by 3 bases, with 19 bases between. The CDR3 reads CASSTSASDWGYEQYF. In DNA, the CDR3 is TGTGCCAGTAGTACGTCCGCTAGCGACTGGGGCTACGAGCAGTACTTC.

The chain couples TRBV4-3 to TRBJ1-4; no firm D call. The CDR3 runs to 15 residues. V shed 0 bases and J shed 8 bases, with 13 bases lying between them. CDR1 and CDR2 (germline): LGHNA, YSLEER. DNA for the CDR3: TGCGCCAGCAGCCAAGATTCGACACCCGGGGAAAAACTGTTTTTT. It specifies CASSQDSTPGEKLFF.

CDR3 in DNA: TGTGCCAGTAGTATAACGGGGAACACTGAAGCTTTCTTT. Amino acids: CASSITGNTEAFF. The chain has TRBV19 and TRBJ1-1, with unresolved D. Germline V gene sequence: CDR1 LNHDA, CDR2 SQIVND (reference sequence). Trimming took 2 bases from V and 1 from J, leaving 5 bases between them. The CDR3 extends over 13 amino acids. The whole variable domain, filled in from reference TRBV19 and TRBJ1-1, reads DGGITQSPKYLFRKEGQNVTLSCEQNLNHDAMYWYRQDPGQGLRLIYYSQIVNDFQKGDIAEGYSVSREKKESFPLTVTSAQKNPTAFYLCASSITGNTEAFFGQGTRLTVV.

The chain recombines TRBV9 with TRBJ1-4, with D possibly being TRBD1 (6 bases). Trimming took off 4 bases at V and 11 bases at J, with 18 bases between the two ends. Germline V gene data show CDR1 as SGDLS and CDR2 as YYNGEE. The length of the CDR3 is 14 residues. The CDR3 is CASSTRWDTRKLFF. Here the CDR3 DNA reads TGTGCCAGCAGCACCCGCTGGGACACCAGGAAACTGTTTTTT.

This clone has just a few counts. The CDR3 loop reads CASSLGSGNTEAFF. CDR3 nucleotides: TGCGCCAGCAGCTTGGGATCGGGGAACACTGAAGCTTTCTTT. This rearrangement joins TRBV5-1 to TRBJ1-1; no reliable D call. Germline V gene lookup returns CDR1 SGHRS and CDR2 YFSETQ. Trimming took off 0 bases at V and 1 base at J, with 7 bases between the two ends. The CDR3 loop spans 14 amino acids.

The chain combines TRBV19 with TRBJ2-7; D unresolved. Trimming took off 6 bases at V and 1 base at J, with 13 bases between the two ends. Germline-derived CDR1 and CDR2 are LNHDA and SQIVND (reference sequence). This CDR3 has 14 amino acids. The CDR3: CASSLTRESYEQYF. CDR3 sequence (DNA): TGTGCCAGTAGCCTTACAAGAGAATCCTACGAGCAGTACTTC.

V usage is TRBV7-6 and J usage is TRBJ2-2; possibly TRBD1 for D (6 bases). The CDR3 has 14 amino acids. V was trimmed by 5 bases and J by 6 bases, leaving 13 bases between them. The germline V gene encodes CDR1 SGHVS and CDR2 FNYEAQ. The CDR3 DNA is TGTGCCAGCAGCACAGGGACGGTCGCCGGGGAGCTGTTTTTT. This encodes CASSTGTVAGELFF.

The rearrangement uses TRBV28 and TRBJ2-1; 14 bases agree with TRBD2. This CDR3 has 20 residues. The trim removed 5 bases at V and 2 bases at J, leaving 14 bases unmatched. In germline, CDR1 is MDHEN, CDR2 SYDVKM. As DNA, the CDR3 is TGTGCCAGCAGTCCGTCCCCGGGACTAGCGGGAGTAGGGCCCTACAATGAGCAGTTCTTC. The encoded protein is CASSPSPGLAGVGPYNEQFF.

Written as DNA, the CDR3 is TGCGCCAGCAGCTTGGGACTAGCGGGCCCCATCTCCTACGAGCAGTACTTC. It yields the protein CASSLGLAGPISYEQYF. The chain combines TRBV5-1 with TRBJ2-7; 10 nucleotides agree with TRBD2. Germline CDR1 is SGHRS and CDR2 is YFSETQ. The CDR3 covers 17 residues. V shed 0 bases, J shed 0 bases, and the junction held 6 bases outside the gene matches.

This clone was recorded a few times. Additional DNA sequences in this sample encode the identical CDR3. The chain links TRBV15 to TRBJ1-3, with D unresolved. This CDR3 region has 15 residues. V was shortened by 0 bases and J by 4 bases, with 10 bases between the two germline ends. The V gene's germline CDR1 is LNHNV and CDR2 YYDKDF (reference sequence). In DNA form, the CDR3 reads TGTGCCACCAGCAGAGAAGGCAGAGGAGGAAACACCATATATTTT. Amino acid sequence: CATSREGRGGNTIYF.

The J gene is TRBJ2-7, the V gene TRBV4-3; D gene ambiguous. Germline CDR1 is LGHNA and CDR2 is YSLEER. Trimming pared 0 bases from V and 5 bases from J, leaving 5 bases between. The CDR3 extends over 12 amino acids. Written as DNA, the CDR3 is TGCGCCAGCAGCCAAGATGGAAACGAGCAGTACTTC. This translates into CASSQDGNEQYF.

V is TRBV30 and J is TRBJ2-1; D is undetermined. The CDR3 runs 13 residues. Trimming removed 0 bases from V and 4 bases from J, with 7 bases in between. Germline V gene sequence: CDR1 GTSNPN, CDR2 SVGIG (reference sequence). For the CDR3, the DNA is TGTGCCTGGAGTGTACCCTTTTACAATGAGCAGTTCTTC. This codes for CAWSVPFYNEQFF.

The chain links TRBV2 to TRBJ2-7; D is ambiguous. CDR3 length equals 12 residues. Germline lookup yields CDR1 SNHLY and CDR2 FYNNEI. Between the trimmed V and J ends, which lost 8 bases and 5 bases, there was a span of 13 bases. CDR3 bases: TGTGCCAGCGCACCCCCAGCACACGAGCAGTACTTC. Its protein product is CASAPPAHEQYF. Full variable domain (remainder filled in from reference TRBV2 and TRBJ2-7): EPEVTQTPSHQVTQMGQEVILRCVPISNHLYFYWYRQILGQKVEFLVSFYNNEISEKSEIFDDQFSVERPDGSNFTLKIRSTKLEDSAMYFCASAPPAHEQYFGPGTRLTVT.

The chain is built from TRBV9 and TRBJ2-1; 9 bases are a match to TRBD2. CDR1 is SGDLS, CDR2 YYNGEE, per germline. The V gene end was trimmed by 0 bases and the J gene end by 8 bases; junction bases not matched to a gene: 6. The length of the CDR3 is 15 residues. CDR3 in DNA: TGTGCCAGCAGCGTAGCTAGCGGGGTCAGGGATGAGCAGTTCTTC. This encodes CASSVASGVRDEQFF.

The count of this clone is one. The chain employs TRBV6-5 and TRBJ2-7; 14 bases map to TRBD2. Looked up from germline, CDR1 is MNHEY and CDR2 is SVGAGI. The CDR3 covers 16 residues. J was trimmed by 5 bases and V by 2 bases; bases with no gene match: 5. The CDR3: CASSYLGTSGSDEQYF. In DNA, the CDR3 is TGTGCCAGCAGTTACCTCGGGACTAGCGGGAGTGACGAGCAGTACTTC.

The chain has TRBV18 and TRBJ2-3; TRBD2 matches at 8 bases. The length of the CDR3 is 19 residues. Trimming cost V 0 bases and J 4 bases; bases outside gene matches: 15. From germline, CDR1 is KGHSH and CDR2 LQKENI. The DNA of the CDR3 is TGTGCCAGCTCACCACCGAGCGGGAGAAGATCGGGTGGTGCAGATACGCAGTATTTT. The encoded protein is CASSPPSGRRSGGADTQYF. Variable domain in full (rest from reference TRBV18 and TRBJ2-3): NAGVMQNPRHLVRRRGQEARLRCSPMKGHSHVYWYRQLPEEGLKFMVYLQKENIIDESGMPKERFSAEFPKEGPSILRIQQVVRGDSAAYFCASSPPSGRRSGGADTQYFGPGTRLTVL.